These T cell receptor beta chains were read from a single sample in a study of blood T cells in healthy people across ages. One entry per CDR3 protein results from TCRdb running MiXCR on the 5' RACE reads. The sample holds some 920,000 distinct CDR3 sequences, roughly half seen once. The sequenced sample consisted of blood. These receptors were collected from a woman in her sixties or seventies in good health. CDR3s include the opening cysteine and the closing phenylalanine or tryptophan. Each record gives: V gene, J gene, clone size, D gene, CDR3 DNA, CDR3 protein. The D gene is left open where the match is weak. The size field is filled for only some rows; it gives once, few, many or a size class.

v_call: TRBV5-1
j_call: TRBJ1-1
clone_size: .
d_call: TRBD1
cdr3_nt: TGCGCCAGCAGCTGGGGACAGCAATCACAAGCTTTCTTT
cdr3_aa: CASSWGQQSQAFF

v_call: TRBV7-2
j_call: TRBJ2-7
clone_size: few
d_call: TRBD1
cdr3_nt: TGTGCCAGCAGCTTAGGACAGGGAGCGAGGGAAAGCTCCTACGAGCAGTACTTC
cdr3_aa: CASSLGQGARESSYEQYF

v_call: TRBV10-3
j_call: TRBJ2-6
clone_size: .
d_call: .
cdr3_nt: TGTGCCATCAGTGAGGCCGGGGTCACGAACTCTGGGGCCAACGTCCTGACTTTC
cdr3_aa: CAISEAGVTNSGANVLTF

v_call: TRBV18
j_call: TRBJ2-7
clone_size: .
d_call: TRBD1
cdr3_nt: TGTGCCAGCTCACCTACAGGGGGCGCGACGGTCTACGAGCAGTACTTC
cdr3_aa: CASSPTGGATVYEQYF

v_call: TRBV29-1
j_call: TRBJ2-1
clone_size: .
d_call: TRBD1
cdr3_nt: TGCAGCGCTTCAAGGGGGCAGGGGTCATCGAGCTCCTACAAGGAGCAGTTCTTC
cdr3_aa: CSASRGQGSSSSYKEQFF

v_call: TRBV5-1
j_call: TRBJ1-2
clone_size: few
d_call: .
cdr3_nt: TGCGCCAGCAGCTTGTCGACAGATCGCGATGGCAACACCTTC
cdr3_aa: CASSLSTDRDGNTF

v_call: TRBV20-1
j_call: TRBJ2-3
clone_size: .
d_call: .
cdr3_nt: TGCAGTGCTAGTCCGCCTAGCACAGATACGCAGTATTTT
cdr3_aa: CSASPPSTDTQYF

v_call: TRBV18
j_call: TRBJ2-6
clone_size: .
d_call: .
cdr3_nt: TGTGCCAGCTCACTTAGTTTCGGAGACGTCCTGACTTTC
cdr3_aa: CASSLSFGDVLTF

v_call: TRBV5-1
j_call: TRBJ2-7
clone_size: few
d_call: TRBD1
cdr3_nt: TGCGCCAGCAGTGGACATGGACAGGGGGTTTCCTACGAGCAGTACTTC
cdr3_aa: CASSGHGQGVSYEQYF

v_call: TRBV30
j_call: TRBJ2-1
clone_size: .
d_call: TRBD2
cdr3_nt: TGTGCCTGGACTAGCGGACCTTACAATGAGCAGTTCTTC
cdr3_aa: CAWTSGPYNEQFF

v_call: TRBV20-1
j_call: TRBJ2-7
clone_size: .
d_call: .
cdr3_nt: TGCAGTGGGGCTAGAGCGTCAGACGAGCAGTACTTC
cdr3_aa: CSGARASDEQYF

v_call: TRBV5-1
j_call: TRBJ2-1
clone_size: few
d_call: TRBD2
cdr3_nt: TGCGCCAGCAATCTGGCGACTAGCGGATACAATGAGCAGTTCTTC
cdr3_aa: CASNLATSGYNEQFF

v_call: TRBV29-1
j_call: TRBJ2-7
clone_size: .
d_call: TRBD2
cdr3_nt: TGCAGCGCCCAAATAGCGGGGGATTGCGAGCAGTACTTC
cdr3_aa: CSAQIAGDCEQYF

v_call: TRBV4-3
j_call: TRBJ2-7
clone_size: .
d_call: TRBD2
cdr3_nt: TGCGCCAGCAGCCAAGACGGGAGTGCGGGAGCCGCCTACGAGCAGTACTTC
cdr3_aa: CASSQDGSAGAAYEQYF

v_call: TRBV7-2
j_call: TRBJ2-5
clone_size: .
d_call: .
cdr3_nt: TGTGCCAGCAGCTCAGCCGGACTAATTGCGGAGACCCAGTACTTC
cdr3_aa: CASSSAGLIAETQYF

v_call: TRBV10-3
j_call: TRBJ2-3
clone_size: .
d_call: .
cdr3_nt: TGTGCCATCAGGCGAGGTGGGGCAGGGGGCACAGATACGCAGTATTTT
cdr3_aa: CAIRRGGAGGTDTQYF

v_call: TRBV20-1
j_call: TRBJ1-2
clone_size: few
d_call: .
cdr3_nt: TGCAGTGCTAGAGGGCAGGGTGATGGTAACTATGGCTACACCTTC
cdr3_aa: CSARGQGDGNYGYTF

v_call: TRBV2
j_call: TRBJ1-5
clone_size: .
d_call: .
cdr3_nt: TGTGCCAGCAAAAATGGGGGCAATCAGCCCCAGCATTTT
cdr3_aa: CASKNGGNQPQHF

v_call: TRBV7-9
j_call: TRBJ1-2
clone_size: .
d_call: TRBD1
cdr3_nt: TGTGCCAGCAGCTTCGCAGGGGGAGGATATGGCTACACCTTC
cdr3_aa: CASSFAGGGYGYTF

v_call: TRBV20-1
j_call: TRBJ2-5
clone_size: .
d_call: .
cdr3_nt: TGCAGTGCTAGAATCGCGCCGAGGGAGACCCAGTACTTC
cdr3_aa: CSARIAPRETQYF

v_call: TRBV20-1
j_call: TRBJ1-2
clone_size: .
d_call: .
cdr3_nt: TGCAGTGCTAGAAGGCGGGGGACTAACTATGGCTACACCTTC
cdr3_aa: CSARRRGTNYGYTF

v_call: TRBV7-6
j_call: TRBJ2-7
clone_size: many
d_call: .
cdr3_nt: TGTGCCAGCAGCTTAGCGTCGGACTACGAGCAGTACTTC
cdr3_aa: CASSLASDYEQYF

v_call: TRBV7-2
j_call: TRBJ2-7
clone_size: .
d_call: .
cdr3_nt: TGTGCCAGCAGCCAAGCAAGGAGGTACGAGCAGTACTTC
cdr3_aa: CASSQARRYEQYF

v_call: TRBV20-1
j_call: TRBJ2-7
clone_size: .
d_call: TRBD2
cdr3_nt: TGCAGTGCGGGAAGGACTAGCGGATATCCCACCTACGAGCAGTACTTC
cdr3_aa: CSAGRTSGYPTYEQYF